This is a list of T cell receptor beta chains from one sample in a study of blood T cell repertoires in COVID-19. Clones were sequenced by immunoSEQ multiplex PCR, and TCRdb holds only the in-frame ones, with some missing. The data contain under 200,000 clones, roughly nine tenths of them singletons. Sequencing was done on a sample of peripheral blood. The receptors come from a man aged 50 to 59 with acute or convalescent COVID-19. Both conserved end residues are part of each CDR3. The D gene is left open where the match is weak. Size values are once, few and many counts, or a class for expanded clones, and some rows have none.

D gene	clone size	V gene	J gene	CDR3 DNA	CDR3 protein
NA	NA	TRBV7-2	TRBJ1-1	TGTGCCAGCAGCTTCTACAGGGTAGGGACTGAAGCTTTCTTT	CASSFYRVGTEAFF
NA	NA	TRBV6-6	TRBJ2-2	TGTGCCAGCAGTCGAAGCCGGGGGTTGTTTTTT	CASSRSRGLFF
TRBD2	once	TRBV28	TRBJ2-3	TGTGCCAGCAGTCAGCAAGCGGGGATCACAGATACGCAGTATTTT	CASSQQAGITDTQYF
NA	NA	TRBV3-1/TRBV3-2	TRBJ1-1	TGTGCCAGCAGCCAGGGCGCGACTGAAGCTTTCTTT	CASSQGATEAFF
TRBD1	NA	TRBV6-5	TRBJ1-4	TGTGCCAGCAGTCCCAGGGGGCCGAGGGAAAAACTGTTTTTT	CASSPRGPREKLFF
NA	NA	TRBV3-1/TRBV3-2	TRBJ2-1	TGTGCCAGCAGCCAAGATCTCACTAGCATCTATGAGCAGTTCTTC	CASSQDLTSIYEQFF
TRBD1	once	TRBV19	TRBJ1-5	TGTGCCAGTAGTGGACCGGGACAGGGGCGGATTCAGCCCCAGCATTTT	CASSGPGQGRIQPQHF
TRBD1	NA	TRBV9	TRBJ2-3	TGTGCCAGCAGCGAAGGCTGGGACAGGGGGTTAGATACGCAGTATTTT	CASSEGWDRGLDTQYF
TRBD2	NA	TRBV11-2	TRBJ2-5	TGTGCCAGCAGCTTAGTATATGGCGGGGGAGAAGGGGAGACCCAGTACTTC	CASSLVYGGGEGETQYF
TRBD2	NA	TRBV3-1/TRBV3-2	TRBJ2-1	TGTGCCAGCAGCTCGGGAGGCAATGAGCAGTTCTTC	CASSSGGNEQFF
TRBD2	once	TRBV7-2	TRBJ2-1	TGTGCCAGCAGCTTAAGGATCGGCGGGGGGGGCGTTGGTGAGCAGTTCTTC	CASSLRIGGGGVGEQFF
NA	few	TRBV21-1	TRBJ1-6	TGTGCCAGCAGTGCCAGGCCCTCAGGGACCTATAATTCACCCCTCCACTTT	CASSARPSGTYNSPLHF
TRBD2	NA	TRBV7-9	TRBJ2-2	TGTGCCAGCAGCACCCCACTAGCGGGGGGAAACACCGGGGAGCTGTTTTTT	CASSTPLAGGNTGELFF
NA	once	TRBV11-2	TRBJ1-1	TGTGCCAGCAGCTTCGCCAGGGCAGCTTTCTTT	CASSFARAAFF
TRBD2	NA	TRBV5-8	TRBJ2-7	TGTGCCAGCAGCGCTACTAGCGGGAGGATCCACGAGCAGTACTTC	CASSATSGRIHEQYF
TRBD2	NA	TRBV19	TRBJ2-7	TGTGCCAGTAGTATCCGATTTAGCGGGAGGACCCCCTACGAGCAGTACTTC	CASSIRFSGRTPYEQYF
TRBD2	NA	TRBV27	TRBJ2-3	TGTGCCAGCAGAAACCTAGCGGGGGGCACAGATACGCAGTATTTT	CASRNLAGGTDTQYF
NA	NA	TRBV7-2	TRBJ1-1	TGTGCCAGCAGCTCATCCGGGGGAAACATGAACACTGAAGCTTTCTTT	CASSSSGGNMNTEAFF
TRBD2	NA	TRBV6-6	TRBJ2-1	TGTGCCAGCAGCCCGGTGATAGCGGGGGGGTATGAGCAGTTCTTC	CASSPVIAGGYEQFF
NA	NA	TRBV5-8	TRBJ1-3	TGTGCCAGCAGCTCTACCCCGGGGTCTGAAAACACCATATATTTT	CASSSTPGSENTIYF
TRBD1	NA	TRBV5-1	TRBJ1-4	TGCGCCAGCAGTATCCGTCCGGGACAGGGGGCACCTAATGAAAAACTGTTTTTT	CASSIRPGQGAPNEKLFF
NA	once	TRBV12-3/TRBV12-4	TRBJ1-4	TGTGCCAGCAGTTTGACTCGGGACATGACGTACTTT	CASSLTRDMTYF
NA	NA	TRBV5-8	TRBJ1-1	TGTGCCAGCAGCTTAACAGGGATCAACACTGAAGCTTTCTTT	CASSLTGINTEAFF
TRBD1	NA	TRBV7-2	TRBJ1-5	TGTGCCAGCAGCATGCAGGGGGATCAGCCCCAGCATTTT	CASSMQGDQPQHF
TRBD1	NA	TRBV30	TRBJ1-1	TGTGCCTGGACCCCCGGGACAGGGGACACTGAAGCTTTCTTT	CAWTPGTGDTEAFF
NA	NA	TRBV28	TRBJ1-6	TGTGCCAGCAGTTTAGAGGACAGCCTCAATTCACCCCTCCACTTT	CASSLEDSLNSPLHF
TRBD2	NA	TRBV28	TRBJ2-1	TGTGCCAGCAGTTTTCTAGCGGCGGACTACAATGAGCAGTTCTTC	CASSFLAADYNEQFF
TRBD2	NA	TRBV27	TRBJ2-3	TGTGCCAGCAGTCCGGAAGCGGGAGGGCCACCAGATACGCAGTATTTT	CASSPEAGGPPDTQYF
TRBD2	NA	TRBV6-4	TRBJ2-1	TGTGCCAGCAGGAGGTCTACTAGCGGGGGGTACAATGAGCAGTTCTTC	CASRRSTSGGYNEQFF
NA	NA	TRBV7-9	TRBJ1-6	TGTGCCAGCAGTAGCACAGGGTTGAATTCACCCCTCCACTTT	CASSSTGLNSPLHF
TRBD1	NA	TRBV7-6	TRBJ2-1	TGTGCCAGCAGCACCGGACAGGGGGGGAGCAATGAGCAGTTCTTC	CASSTGQGGSNEQFF
NA	NA	TRBV5-1	TRBJ2-6	TGCGCCAGCAGCTTGCCGCGGGGTGGCTCTGGGGCCAACGTCCTGACTTTC	CASSLPRGGSGANVLTF
NA	NA	TRBV4-2	TRBJ2-3	TGTGCCAGCAGCCGAATACAGAACCCTGGCACAGATACGCAGTATTTT	CASSRIQNPGTDTQYF
NA	NA	TRBV5-5	TRBJ2-7	TGTGCCAGCAGCTTCCTCTCGGGACATAGCTCCTACGAGCAGTACTTC	CASSFLSGHSSYEQYF
TRBD1	few	TRBV11-3	TRBJ1-1	TGTGCCAGCAGCCCACGGACAGGAAGAAACACTGAAGCTTTCTTT	CASSPRTGRNTEAFF
TRBD2	NA	TRBV5-4	TRBJ2-5	TGTGCCAGCAGCTTGGCGGCTAGCGGGCAAGAGACCCAGTACTTC	CASSLAASGQETQYF
TRBD2	NA	TRBV19	TRBJ2-5	TGTGCCAGTAGCCCCCGGGACGTAGCGGGGGGCCGGGGAGAGACCCAGTACTTC	CASSPRDVAGGRGETQYF
NA	NA	TRBV7-9	TRBJ2-3	TGTGCCAGCAGCCCTAGGAGCGCAGATACGCAGTATTTT	CASSPRSADTQYF
NA	NA	TRBV18	TRBJ2-3	TGTGCCAGCTCACCTATGCCGCCAGGCTTAAGTAGCACAGATACGCAGTATTTT	CASSPMPPGLSSTDTQYF
TRBD2	NA	TRBV19	TRBJ2-7	TGTGCCAGTAGTCCTAGGGAGGGAGCCCACGAGCAGTACTTC	CASSPREGAHEQYF
TRBD1	NA	TRBV3-1/TRBV3-2	TRBJ1-4	TGTGCCAGCAGCCAAGACAGGGGGCGAGGTGAAAAACTGTTTTTT	CASSQDRGRGEKLFF
TRBD1	NA	TRBV11-2	TRBJ2-2	TGTGCCAGCAGCCCTCAACAGGGGTTGTACACCGGGGAGCTGTTTTTT	CASSPQQGLYTGELFF
TRBD1	NA	TRBV18	TRBJ2-3	TGTGCCAGCTCACCCCGAGACAGGGTGACAGATACGCAGTATTTT	CASSPRDRVTDTQYF
NA	NA	TRBV6-5	TRBJ1-6	TGTGCCAGCGCCCAAGTTGCGGTCTCACCCCTCCACTTT	CASAQVAVSPLHF
TRBD2	NA	TRBV6-6	TRBJ2-7	TGTGCCAGCAGTTTAGCGGGAGAACTACACGAGCAGTACTTC	CASSLAGELHEQYF
NA	NA	TRBV30	TRBJ1-2	TGTGCCTGGAGTCGAACGGGAGTCGATGGCTACACCTTC	CAWSRTGVDGYTF
TRBD2	NA	TRBV5-5	TRBJ2-3	TGTGCCAGCAGCTTGGTAGCGGGGGACACAGATACGCAGTATTTT	CASSLVAGDTDTQYF
TRBD1	NA	TRBV23-1	TRBJ1-2	TGCGCCAGCCTTACGAAGGGGACAGGGCCCTATAAGTTGAACGGCTACACCTTC	CASLTKGTGPYKLNGYTF
NA	NA	TRBV6-5	TRBJ1-1	TGTGCCAGCAGACCACAGGGACCGGAAACTGAAGCTTTCTTT	CASRPQGPETEAFF
NA	NA	TRBV6-5	TRBJ1-1	TGTGCCAGCTTGACAGCCACTGAAGCTTTCTTT	CASLTATEAFF
NA	NA	TRBV28	TRBJ2-5	TGTGCCAGCAGCTTGAGCGGCCAAGAGACCCAGTACTTC	CASSLSGQETQYF
TRBD1	once	TRBV27	TRBJ1-1	TGTGCCAGCAGTTTATCGCAGGGGGATACTGAAGCTTTCTTT	CASSLSQGDTEAFF
TRBD2	NA	TRBV7-9	TRBJ2-1	TGTGCCAGCAGCAAAGGTAGCGGGAGCTACAATGAGCAGTTCTTC	CASSKGSGSYNEQFF
TRBD1	NA	TRBV27	TRBJ2-5	TGTGCCAGCAGTTTCCTAGGGCATTCCGGGACAGCCCAAGAGACCCAGTACTTC	CASSFLGHSGTAQETQYF
TRBD1	NA	TRBV2	TRBJ2-3	TGTGCCAGCAGTCGCGATTTGGACAGGGAGAGAACAGATACGCAGTATTTT	CASSRDLDRERTDTQYF